One sample yielded the 17 T cell receptor beta chains listed below, sequenced in a study of regulatory and conventional T cells in RAG deficiency. Genomic DNA came from blood regulatory T cells gated CD4+ CD25-high CD127-low. Repertoires were generated with immunoSEQ multiplex PCR, while TCRdb's copy carries only in-frame clones and drops some. The data show some 28,000 clones, around nine tenths seen once. This sample also appeared in a second study, on regulatory T cells. That study adds: The primer mix had 52 TRBV and 13 TRBJ primers.

Sequenced input: Tregs sorted from blood. The receptors come from a human donor in good health.

This clone was counted between two and nine times. CDR3 protein: CASSARTGISSPLHF. In nucleotides, the CDR3 is TGTGCCAGCAGTGCTCGGACAGGGATCAGTTCACCCCTCCACTTT. The chain recombines TRBV25-1 with TRBJ1-6; the match to TRBD1 covers 8 bases. Germline V gene sequence: CDR1 MGHDK, CDR2 SYGVNS. The V and J ends lost 4 bases and 9 bases, in that order; junction bases with no gene match: 8. The CDR3 length is 15 residues. Full variable domain (rest looked up from reference TRBV25-1 and TRBJ1-6): EADIYQTPRYLVIGTGKKITLECSQTMGHDKMYWYQQDPGMELHLIHYSYGVNSTEKGDLSSESTVSRIRTEHFPLTLESARPSHTSQYLCASSARTGISSPLHFGNGTRLTVT.

A single count supports this clone. The V and J genes are TRBV9 and TRBJ1-3, with D unresolved. V lost 3 bases, J lost 0 bases, and 7 bases lay in between. This CDR3 has 14 amino acids. In germline, CDR1 is SGDLS, CDR2 YYNGEE. CDR3 nucleotides: TGTGCCAGCAGCGCGGGCTACTCTGGAAACACCATATATTTT. Translation: CASSAGYSGNTIYF.

The chain recombines TRBV30 with TRBJ2-7, with D tentatively TRBD1 (5 bases). V lost 3 bases to trimming and J lost 0 bases, with 12 bases between them. The CDR3 length is 14 residues. CDR1 GTSNPN and CDR2 SVGIG come from the germline V gene (reference sequence). CDR3 in DNA: TGTGCCTGGAGCACATCGGACATCTCCTACGAGCAGTACTTC. This translates into CAWSTSDISYEQYF.

This chain connects TRBV7-3 to TRBJ2-1; weak D call: TRBD2 (6 bases). V lost 2 bases, J lost 3 bases, and 14 bases lay in between. CDR1 and CDR2 from the germline V gene are SGHTA and FQGTGA. The CDR3 is made up of 16 amino acids. Here the CDR3 reads CASSLGGTRDYNEQFF. The CDR3 DNA reads TGTGCCAGCAGCTTAGGCGGGACCAGAGACTACAATGAGCAGTTCTTC.

V and J are TRBV18 and TRBJ1-5; 10 bases match TRBD1. The CDR3 spans 15 residues. V shed 4 bases, J shed 6 bases, and the junction held 6 bases outside the gene matches. Germline assignment: CDR1 KGHSH and CDR2 LQKENI. The CDR3 reads CASSLTRDRGQPQHF. DNA for the CDR3: TGTGCCAGCTCACTAACCCGGGACAGGGGTCAGCCCCAGCATTTT.

This chain links TRBV2 with TRBJ2-5, with 15 bases matching TRBD2. With 5 bases clipped from V and 7 bases from J, the junction kept 8 bases outside the gene matches. CDR3 size: 16 residues. Germline V gene sequence: CDR1 SNHLY, CDR2 FYNNEI. The CDR3 loop reads CASSYGTSGGRVTQYF. CDR3 sequence (DNA): TGTGCCAGCAGTTACGGGACTAGCGGGGGGCGGGTGACCCAGTACTTC.

The chain is built from TRBV5-1 and TRBJ1-2; 7 bases fit TRBD1. CDR3 length equals 13 residues. J gave up 13 bases and V 0 bases, and 9 bases lay outside the gene matches. Germline CDR1 is SGHRS and CDR2 is YFSETQ. This CDR3 reads CASSLAQGVGGTF. CDR3 nucleotides: TGCGCCAGCAGCTTGGCCCAGGGGGTCGGAGGCACCTTC.

This clone was seen a handful of times. The chain couples TRBV5-6 to TRBJ2-5; D is possibly TRBD1 (7 bases). V was cut by 3 bases and J by 5 bases, with 14 bases left in between. This CDR3 is 14 amino acids long. Germline loops: CDR1 SGHDT, CDR2 YYEEEE. CDR3 DNA: TGTGCCAGCAGCTCTCAGGGGGGCGCGGAGACCCAGTACTTC. This codes for CASSSQGGAETQYF.

J is TRBJ1-1 and V is TRBV6-1; D unresolved. The V gene's germline CDR1 is MNHNS and CDR2 SASEGT. The V and J ends lost 4 bases and 1 base respectively, with 7 bases between them. This CDR3 contains 13 residues. CDR3 sequence: CASSVATNTEAFF. CDR3 nucleotides: TGTGCCAGCAGTGTGGCCACGAACACTGAAGCTTTCTTT.

The rearrangement links TRBV11-2 to TRBJ2-1; D not certain. The germline V gene encodes CDR1 SGHAT and CDR2 FQNNGV. V was shortened by 3 bases and J by 9 bases, with 6 bases between the two germline ends. The CDR3 has 11 amino acids. The CDR3 region has the DNA TGTGCCAGCAGCTTTGTTAGTGAGCAGTTCTTC. Its protein product is CASSFVSEQFF.

The rearrangement joins TRBV30 to TRBJ2-5; D remains unclear. Looked up from germline, CDR1 is GTSNPN and CDR2 is SVGIG (reference sequence). The V and J ends lost 0 bases and 11 bases respectively, with 13 bases between them. The CDR3 is made up of 12 amino acids. CDR3 DNA: TGTGCCTGGAGTGTACTAAGAAGAGAACAGTACTTC. Its translation is CAWSVLRREQYF.

Written as DNA, the CDR3 is TGTGCCAGCAGAGCTCCGAGGCAGGGAGGTTCACCCCTCCACTTT. This gives the protein CASRAPRQGGSPLHF. V is TRBV6-1 and J is TRBJ1-6, with D possibly matching TRBD1 (5 bases). The CDR3 consists of 15 residues. The germline V gene has CDR1 MNHNS and CDR2 SASEGT. Trimming removed 6 bases from V and 9 bases from J, with 18 bases in between.

A remark on this clone: Other DNA sequences from this sample encode an identical CDR3 as well. The V gene is TRBV5-1, the J gene TRBJ2-5, with 9 bases identical to TRBD2. Per the germline V gene, CDR1 is SGHRS and CDR2 is YFSETQ. CDR3 length equals 16 residues. After removal of 1 base from V and 5 bases from J, the junction contained 9 bases not matched to a gene. The CDR3 sequence: CASSLRAGGLQETQYF. The CDR3, as DNA: TGCGCCAGCAGCTTGCGGGCGGGGGGGCTTCAGGAGACCCAGTACTTC.

The chain is built from TRBV5-1 and TRBJ2-4; D not certain. Per the germline V gene, CDR1 is SGHRS and CDR2 is YFSETQ. The CDR3 sequence is 14 residues long. Trimming took off 4 bases at V and 0 bases at J, with 8 bases between the two ends. The CDR3 is CASSTSLAKNIQYF. For the CDR3, the DNA is TGCGCCAGCAGCACCAGTTTAGCCAAAAACATTCAGTACTTC. The full variable domain, in which reference TRBV5-1 and TRBJ2-4 provide the parts outside the CDR3, is KAGVTQTPRYLIKTRGQQVTLSCSPISGHRSVSWYQQTPGQGLQFLFEYFSETQRNKGNFPGRFSGRQFSNSRSEMNVSTLELGDSALYLCASSTSLAKNIQYFGAGTRLSVL.

CDR3 DNA sequence: TGTGCCATCAGTGAACGAGGTGAAAAACTGTTTTTT. Residues: CAISERGEKLFF. This chain connects TRBV10-3 to TRBJ1-4; D not certain. This CDR3 spans 12 amino acids. Trimming took 3 bases from V and 7 from J, leaving 6 bases between them. Germline V CDR1 and CDR2: ENHRY, SYGVKD.

The gene calls are TRBV7-3 and TRBJ2-7; D is unresolved. Germline loops: CDR1 SGHTA, CDR2 FQGTGA. The CDR3 loop spans 13 amino acids. The germline V and J ends were trimmed by 2 bases and 6 bases, with 11 bases remaining between them. The CDR3 sequence: CASSLPGRSEQYF. CDR3 nucleotide sequence: TGTGCCAGCAGCTTACCCGGACGGTCCGAGCAGTACTTC.

About this clone: One end of the junction fails to match germline, which may point to a read error. The chain links TRBV7-9 to TRBJ2-5; D is possibly TRBD2 (7 bases). CDR3 length equals 14 residues. CDR1 and CDR2 from the germline V gene are SEHNR and FQNEAQ (reference sequence). The CDR3 bases are TGTGCCAGCAGCGTAGCTGGGGGGGCGGAGACCCAGTACTTC. It codes for CASSVAGGAETQYF.